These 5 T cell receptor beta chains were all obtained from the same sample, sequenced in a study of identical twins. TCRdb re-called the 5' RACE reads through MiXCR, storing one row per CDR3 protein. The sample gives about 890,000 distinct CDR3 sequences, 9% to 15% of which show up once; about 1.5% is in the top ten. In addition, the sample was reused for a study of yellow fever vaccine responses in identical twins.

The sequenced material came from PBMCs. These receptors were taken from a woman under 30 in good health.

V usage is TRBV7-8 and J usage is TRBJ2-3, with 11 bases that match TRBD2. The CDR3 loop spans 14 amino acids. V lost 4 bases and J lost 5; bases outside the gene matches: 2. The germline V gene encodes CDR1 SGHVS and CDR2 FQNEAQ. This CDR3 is CASSSSGRLDTQYF. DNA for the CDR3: TGTGCCAGCAGCTCTAGCGGGAGGCTAGATACGCAGTATTTT.

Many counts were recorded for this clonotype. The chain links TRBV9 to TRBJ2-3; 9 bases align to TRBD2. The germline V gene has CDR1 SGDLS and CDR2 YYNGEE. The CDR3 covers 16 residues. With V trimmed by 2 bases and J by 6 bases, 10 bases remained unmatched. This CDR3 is CASSVRGGGASDTQYF. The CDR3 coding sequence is TGTGCCAGCAGCGTCCGCGGGGGGGGAGCCTCGGATACGCAGTATTTT.

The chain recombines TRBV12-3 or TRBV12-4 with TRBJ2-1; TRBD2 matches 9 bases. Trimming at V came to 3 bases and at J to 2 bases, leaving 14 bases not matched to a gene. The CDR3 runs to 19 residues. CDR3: CASSFMLAGRLETYNEQFF. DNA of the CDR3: TGTGCCAGCAGTTTTATGCTAGCGGGGCGTTTGGAGACCTACAATGAGCAGTTCTTC.

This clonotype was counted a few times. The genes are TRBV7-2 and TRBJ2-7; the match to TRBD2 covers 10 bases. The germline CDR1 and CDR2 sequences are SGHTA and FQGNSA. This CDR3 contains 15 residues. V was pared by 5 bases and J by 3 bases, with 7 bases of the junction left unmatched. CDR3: CASSLGSGGFYEQYF. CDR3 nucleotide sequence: TGTGCCAGCAGCCTGGGTAGCGGGGGGTTCTACGAGCAGTACTTC.

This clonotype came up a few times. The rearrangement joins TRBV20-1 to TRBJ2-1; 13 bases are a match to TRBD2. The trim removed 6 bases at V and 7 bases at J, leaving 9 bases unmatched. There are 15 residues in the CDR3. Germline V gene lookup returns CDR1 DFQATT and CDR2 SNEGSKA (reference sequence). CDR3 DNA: TGCAGTGCAAAAGGACTAGCGGGAGTTAGTAATGAGCAGTTCTTC. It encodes CSAKGLAGVSNEQFF.